This entry describes one T cell receptor (beta chain). What it binds is not known. This record comes from a study of shared clonotypes between healthy human individuals. About the study: Three CD4 naive, three CD4 memory, two CD8 naive and one CD8 memory plate were used per donor.

Healthy HIV-negative adults with no recent acute infections or vaccinations were recruited as donors. Trimming left V 0 bases short and J 4 bases short, with 12 bases between. The CDR3 is 15 residues long. Germline values: CDR1 MNHNS, CDR2 SASEGT. General study findings and limits: Estimated richness was generally greater in naive than memory subsets.

Here immunoSEQ multiplex PCR was the method, and the copy in TCRdb shows in-frame clones only, minus some. The sample has just over 2,000,000 clones; roughly 94% are singletons. The gene calls are TRBV6-1 and TRBJ1-1, with TRBD1 as a possible D gene (5 bases). Sequences were obtained from naive CD4+ T cells sorted from blood. Documented subset: CD45RA+ positively selected. The receptor's source is a man younger than 35 in good health. The CDR3: CASSEAQGRATEAFF. DNA for the CDR3: TGTGCCAGCAGTGAAGCGCAGGGCAGGGCCACTGAAGCTTTCTTT.